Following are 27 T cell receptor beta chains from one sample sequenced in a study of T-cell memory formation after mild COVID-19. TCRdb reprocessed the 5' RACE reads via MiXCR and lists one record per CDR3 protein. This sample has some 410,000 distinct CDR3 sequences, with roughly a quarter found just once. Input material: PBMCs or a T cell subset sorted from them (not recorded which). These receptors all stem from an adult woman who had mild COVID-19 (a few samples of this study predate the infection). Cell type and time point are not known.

The CDR3 nucleotides read TGCGCCAGCAGCCAAGGGCCCCTAGCGGGAGGTGAGCAGTTCTTC. The encoded protein is CASSQGPLAGGEQFF. The J gene is TRBJ2-1, the V gene TRBV4-3; 11 bases align to TRBD2. The germline gives CDR1 LGHNA, CDR2 YSLEER. This CDR3 contains 15 residues. Germline trimming cut 1 base from V and 9 bases from J; bases unmatched to any gene: 5.

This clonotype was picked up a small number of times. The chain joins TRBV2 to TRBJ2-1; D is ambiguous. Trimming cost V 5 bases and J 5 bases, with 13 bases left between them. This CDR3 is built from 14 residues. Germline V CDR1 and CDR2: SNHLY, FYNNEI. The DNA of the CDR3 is TGTGCCAGCAGTTCAGCCAACCTACACAATGAGCAGTTCTTC. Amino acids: CASSSANLHNEQFF.

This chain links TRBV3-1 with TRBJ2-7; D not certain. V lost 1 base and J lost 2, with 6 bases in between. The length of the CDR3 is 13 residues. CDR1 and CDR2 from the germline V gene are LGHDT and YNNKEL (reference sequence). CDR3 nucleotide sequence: TGTGCCAGCAGCCAAGGTCGGCCCTACGAGCAGTACTTC. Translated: CASSQGRPYEQYF.

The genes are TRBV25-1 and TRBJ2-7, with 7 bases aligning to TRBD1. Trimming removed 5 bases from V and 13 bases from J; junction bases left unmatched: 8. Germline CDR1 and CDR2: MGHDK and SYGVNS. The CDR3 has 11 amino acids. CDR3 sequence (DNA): TGTGCCAGCAGTCCTTTGACAGGGCCTTACTTC. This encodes CASSPLTGPYF.

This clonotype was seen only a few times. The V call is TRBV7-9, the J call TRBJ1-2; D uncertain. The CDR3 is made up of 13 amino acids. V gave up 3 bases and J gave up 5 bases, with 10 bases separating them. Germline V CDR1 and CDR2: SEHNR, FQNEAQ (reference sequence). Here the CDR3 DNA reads TGTGCCAGCAGCTTTGCCGACGGGTATGGCTACACCTTC. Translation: CASSFADGYGYTF.

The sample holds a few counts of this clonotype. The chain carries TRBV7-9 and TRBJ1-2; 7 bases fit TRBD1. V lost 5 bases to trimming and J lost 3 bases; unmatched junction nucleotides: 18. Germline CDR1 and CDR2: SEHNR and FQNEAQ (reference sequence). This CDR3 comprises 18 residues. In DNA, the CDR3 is TGTGCCAGCAGCCCCATATACGCGGGACAGCACCCTGACTATGGCTACACCTTC. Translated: CASSPIYAGQHPDYGYTF.

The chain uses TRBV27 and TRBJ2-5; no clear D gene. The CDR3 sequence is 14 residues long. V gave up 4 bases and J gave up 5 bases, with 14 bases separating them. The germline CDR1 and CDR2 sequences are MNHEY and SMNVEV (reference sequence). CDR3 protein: CASSSDGLGETQYF. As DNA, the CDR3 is TGTGCCAGCAGTTCCGATGGGTTAGGGGAGACCCAGTACTTC.

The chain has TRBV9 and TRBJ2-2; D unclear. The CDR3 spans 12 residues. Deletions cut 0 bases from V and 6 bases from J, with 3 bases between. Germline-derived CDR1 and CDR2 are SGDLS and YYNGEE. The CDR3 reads CASSVGSGELFF. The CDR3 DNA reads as TGTGCCAGCAGCGTAGGGTCCGGGGAGCTGTTTTTT.

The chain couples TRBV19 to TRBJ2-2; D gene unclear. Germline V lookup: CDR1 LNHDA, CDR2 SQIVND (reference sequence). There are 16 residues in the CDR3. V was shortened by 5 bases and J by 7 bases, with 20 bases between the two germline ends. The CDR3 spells CASSPFGPNGNGELFF. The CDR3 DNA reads TGTGCCAGTAGTCCTTTCGGGCCGAATGGGAACGGGGAGCTGTTTTTT.

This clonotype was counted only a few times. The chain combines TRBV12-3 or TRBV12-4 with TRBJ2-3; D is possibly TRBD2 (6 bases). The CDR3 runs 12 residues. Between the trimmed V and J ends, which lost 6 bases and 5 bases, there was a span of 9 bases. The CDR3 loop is CASRREVDTQYF. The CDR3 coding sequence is TGTGCCAGCAGGAGGGAGGTAGATACGCAGTATTTT.

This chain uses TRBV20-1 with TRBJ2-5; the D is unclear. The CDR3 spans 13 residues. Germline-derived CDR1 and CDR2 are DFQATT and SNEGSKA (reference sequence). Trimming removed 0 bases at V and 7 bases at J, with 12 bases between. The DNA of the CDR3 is TGCAGTGCTAGAGATGGTGGGTTGGCGACCCAGTACTTC. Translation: CSARDGGLATQYF.

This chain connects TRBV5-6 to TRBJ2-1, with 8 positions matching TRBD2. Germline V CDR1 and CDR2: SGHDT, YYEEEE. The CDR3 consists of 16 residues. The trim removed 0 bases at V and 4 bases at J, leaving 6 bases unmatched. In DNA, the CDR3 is TGTGCCAGCAGCTTGGAACTAGCGGTTAGTTACAATGAGCAGTTCTTC. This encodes CASSLELAVSYNEQFF.

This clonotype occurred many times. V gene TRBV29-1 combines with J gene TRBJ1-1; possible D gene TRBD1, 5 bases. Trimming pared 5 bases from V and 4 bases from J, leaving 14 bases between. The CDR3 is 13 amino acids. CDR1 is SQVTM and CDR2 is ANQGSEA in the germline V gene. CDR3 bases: TGCAGCGTTAATTCGGGGAGGGGCACTGAAGCTTTCTTT. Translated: CSVNSGRGTEAFF.

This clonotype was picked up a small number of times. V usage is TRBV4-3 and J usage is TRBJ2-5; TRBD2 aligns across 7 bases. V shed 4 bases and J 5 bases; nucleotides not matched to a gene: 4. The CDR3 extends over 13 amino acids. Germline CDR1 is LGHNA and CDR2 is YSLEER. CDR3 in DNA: TGCGCCAGCAGCCGCGACGGGGGGGAGACCCAGTACTTC. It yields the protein CASSRDGGETQYF.

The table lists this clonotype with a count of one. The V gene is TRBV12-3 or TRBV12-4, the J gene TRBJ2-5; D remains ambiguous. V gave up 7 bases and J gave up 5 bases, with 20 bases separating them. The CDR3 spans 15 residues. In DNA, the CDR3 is TGTGCCAGCACCCCGGGCAGAGCTGATCGGGAGACCCAGTACTTC. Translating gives CASTPGRADRETQYF.

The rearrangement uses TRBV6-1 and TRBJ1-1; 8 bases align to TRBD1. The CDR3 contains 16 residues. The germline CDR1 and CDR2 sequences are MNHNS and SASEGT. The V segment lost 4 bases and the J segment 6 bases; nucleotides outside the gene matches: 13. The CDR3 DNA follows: TGTGCCAGCAGTGGTACCTCAGGGGGCGCAGGGTCTGAAGCTTTCTTT. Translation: CASSGTSGGAGSEAFF.

DNA of the CDR3: TGCGCCAGCAGCCAAGTGGAGGACTACGAGCAGTACTTC. Translation: CASSQVEDYEQYF. The chain employs TRBV4-1 and TRBJ2-7, with D possibly TRBD2 on 5 matching bases. The CDR3 runs 13 residues. V shed 1 base and J shed 3 bases, with 7 bases lying between them. The germline CDR1 and CDR2 sequences are MGHRA and YSYEKL.

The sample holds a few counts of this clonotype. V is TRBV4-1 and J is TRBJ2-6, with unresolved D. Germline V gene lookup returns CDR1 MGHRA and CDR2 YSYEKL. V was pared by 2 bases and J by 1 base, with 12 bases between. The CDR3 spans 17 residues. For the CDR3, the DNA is TGCGCCAGCAGCCAAAGTCTAGGAGATTCTGGGGCCAACGTCCTGACTTTC. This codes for CASSQSLGDSGANVLTF.

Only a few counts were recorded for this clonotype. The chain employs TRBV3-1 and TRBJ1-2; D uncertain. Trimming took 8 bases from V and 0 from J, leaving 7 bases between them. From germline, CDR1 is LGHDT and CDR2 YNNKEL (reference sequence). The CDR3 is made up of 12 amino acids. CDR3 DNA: TGTGCCAGCGGCGGGGCTAACTATGGCTACACCTTC. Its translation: CASGGANYGYTF.

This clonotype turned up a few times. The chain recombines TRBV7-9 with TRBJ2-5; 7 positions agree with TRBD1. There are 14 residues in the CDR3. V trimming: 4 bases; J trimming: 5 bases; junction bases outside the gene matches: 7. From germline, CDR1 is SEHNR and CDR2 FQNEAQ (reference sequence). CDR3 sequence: CASSSRTGLETQYF. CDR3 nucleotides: TGTGCCAGCAGCTCACGGACAGGCCTGGAGACCCAGTACTTC.

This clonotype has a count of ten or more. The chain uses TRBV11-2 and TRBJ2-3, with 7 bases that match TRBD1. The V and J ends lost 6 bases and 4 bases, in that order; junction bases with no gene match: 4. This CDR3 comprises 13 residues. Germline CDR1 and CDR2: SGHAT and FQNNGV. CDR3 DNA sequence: TGTGCCAGCAGGACAGGGATGTCAGATACGCAGTATTTT. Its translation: CASRTGMSDTQYF. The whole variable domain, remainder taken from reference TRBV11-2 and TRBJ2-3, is EAGVAQSPRYKIIEKRQSVAFWCNPISGHATLYWYQQILGQGPKLLIQFQNNGVVDDSQLPKDRFSAERLKGVDSTLKIQPAKLEDSAVYLCASRTGMSDTQYFGPGTRLTVL.

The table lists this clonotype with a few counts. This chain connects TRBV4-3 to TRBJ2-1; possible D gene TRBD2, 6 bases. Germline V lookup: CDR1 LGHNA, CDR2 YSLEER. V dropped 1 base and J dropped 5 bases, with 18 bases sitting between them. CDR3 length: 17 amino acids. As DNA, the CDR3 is TGCGCCAGCAGCCAAGGTTATAGTTATCGGGGGAACAATGAGCAGTTCTTC. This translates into CASSQGYSYRGNNEQFF.

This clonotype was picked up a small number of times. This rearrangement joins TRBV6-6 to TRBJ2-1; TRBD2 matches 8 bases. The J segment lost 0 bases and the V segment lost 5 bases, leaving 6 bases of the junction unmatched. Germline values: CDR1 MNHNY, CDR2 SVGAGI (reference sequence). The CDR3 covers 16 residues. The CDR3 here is CASSQVAGSSYNEQFF. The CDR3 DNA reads TGTGCCAGCAGTCAGGTAGCGGGGAGCTCCTACAATGAGCAGTTCTTC.

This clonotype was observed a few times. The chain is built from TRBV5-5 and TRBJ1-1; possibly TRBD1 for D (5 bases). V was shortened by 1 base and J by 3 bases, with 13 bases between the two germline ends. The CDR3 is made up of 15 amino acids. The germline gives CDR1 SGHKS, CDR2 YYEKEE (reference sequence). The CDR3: CASSLMGEGYTEAFF. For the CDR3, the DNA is TGTGCCAGCAGCTTGATGGGGGAGGGGTACACTGAAGCTTTCTTT.

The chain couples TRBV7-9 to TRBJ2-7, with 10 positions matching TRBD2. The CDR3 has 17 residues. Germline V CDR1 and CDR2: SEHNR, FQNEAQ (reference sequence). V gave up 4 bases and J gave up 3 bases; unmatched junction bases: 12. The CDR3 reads CASSYQSRGLADYEQYF. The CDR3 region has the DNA TGTGCCAGCAGCTACCAATCTCGCGGACTAGCGGACTACGAGCAGTACTTC.

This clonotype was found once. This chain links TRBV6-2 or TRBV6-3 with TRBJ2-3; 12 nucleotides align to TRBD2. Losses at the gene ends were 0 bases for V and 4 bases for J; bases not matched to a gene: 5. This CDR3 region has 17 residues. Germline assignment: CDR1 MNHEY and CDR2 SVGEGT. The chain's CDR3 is CASSYSTSGRTADTQYF. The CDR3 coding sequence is TGTGCCAGCAGTTACTCGACTAGCGGGAGAACTGCAGATACGCAGTATTTT.

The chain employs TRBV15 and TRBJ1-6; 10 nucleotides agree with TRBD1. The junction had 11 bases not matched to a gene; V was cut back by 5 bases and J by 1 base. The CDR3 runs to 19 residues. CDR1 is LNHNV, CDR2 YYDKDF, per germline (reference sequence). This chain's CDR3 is CATSRRTGGFKSYNSPLHF. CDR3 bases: TGTGCCACCAGCCGGAGGACAGGGGGATTCAAATCCTATAATTCACCCCTCCACTTT.